Detailed here is one TCR beta chain. This clonotype occurred once. The specificity of this receptor is unknown. No base qualities exist here, and no much larger clone lies one base off it. One read offers little support. The receptor library was made with 5' RACE. The listed sequencing device is Illumina HiSeq 2500. A second PCR of about 7 to 12 cycles was run with a J-beta primer mix and a sample-barcoded 5' primer. Each TCR beta cDNA molecule received a unique molecular identifier from a template-switch 5' adaptor carrying 12 random nucleotides. At least 2.5 million CDR3-containing paired-end reads were obtained from each sample. First-strand cDNA synthesis was performed from all RNA using the Mint cDNA synthesis kit, with priming by a TRBC-specific oligonucleotide. Following uracil-DNA glycosylase treatment, all cDNA underwent a first 18-cycle PCR with the universal primers M1SS and BC2_uni_R. Processing in the source paper ran as follows. Each sample was normalized by randomly selecting 1 million high-quality reads, each carrying a distinct molecular identifier. Instead of being binned into consensus sequences, reads that shared molecular identifiers were thrown out. MiTCR, set to a Q25 quality threshold and the strictest error-elimination algorithm, was used for CDR3 identification, clonotype clustering and error correction. A nonparametric unseen species model using Euler transformation provided a lower-bound estimate of total TCR beta diversity. TCRdb handled the public reads itself, with Q25 trimming in fastp and clone calling in MiXCR, and kept productive beta chains. Merged by CDR3 protein, the rows form single entries marked with the most common genes and DNA. For this entry, the V and J calls and clone size follow TCRdb and not the study's own pipeline. The sample table contains fewer than 900,000 distinct CDR3 sequences; only one count was recorded for approximately 39% of them. The ten most abundant clones make up more than 20% of the sample.

This sample stems from a study of blood T cells in healthy people across ages (dated by TCRdb to 2015 to 2017). About the investigation overall: In model experiments, template switching captured roughly one uniquely barcoded TCR beta cDNA molecule for every two T cells. The study measured age-related changes in TCR beta repertoire diversity using deep sequencing normalized with unique cDNA molecular identifiers. The donors were divided into four age groups: young (average roughly 15 years), middle-aged (around 41), aged (around 67) and long-lived (roughly 88). To avoid experimental bias, donors of different ages were spread randomly across the sequencing lanes. For two donors (one aged 18 to 30 and one aged 80 or older), the study analyzed two additional independent replicas of 1 million unique cDNA reads from the same blood draw.

Paper-wide results and their limitations: The long-lived group showed more naive CD4+ T cells, fewer expanded clones and increased TCR diversity than the aged group, suggesting age selection. Because profiling used bulk unsorted PBMCs, naive and antigen-experienced compartments could not be compared conclusively. Donor CMV infection status was unknown, potentially confounding age-related changes in expanded clonotypes. As age increased, observed TCR beta diversity per million T cells dropped in a roughly linear way, and a significant reduction was already evident by age 40. There was a strong correlation between observed TCR beta diversity and the percentage of naive T cells measured by flow cytometry. Estimates of total diversity from one million sequenced T cells were regarded as lower bounds and underestimates.

Donors were a few dozen systemically healthy Caucasian individuals from Russia aged roughly 6 to 90 years. Each donor gave ten milliliters of peripheral blood, drawn into EDTA-treated Vacutainer tubes. Ficoll-Paque density-gradient centrifugation was used to isolate PBMCs, with at least 6 million obtained per sample. Trizol reagent was used to extract total RNA from the PBMCs, yielding at least 5.5 micrograms per sample. The percentages of naive CD45RAhigh/CD27high T cells were determined by flow cytometry on a PBMC aliquot from every donor. V and J are truncated by 5 bases and 4 bases respectively, leaving an intervening sequence of 11 bases. The germline V gene (reference sequence) yields DFQATT for CDR1 and SNEGSKA for CDR2. From cysteine to phenylalanine, the CDR3 is 12 amino acids long. The retained sequence is limited to the CDR3, 36 bases, with the frame set at the first base.

Sample: blood. Recombination joined TRBV20-1 with TRBJ1-2, with no reliable assignment of the D segment. The receptor was isolated from a woman aged 55-69 years in good health. The DNA reads as follows: TGCAGTGCTTCCGATCCTGGCTATGGCTACACCTTC. Its translation reads: CSASDPGYGYTF.